These 21 T cell receptor beta chains were all obtained from the same sample, sequenced in a study of shared clonotypes between healthy human individuals. The method was immunoSEQ multiplex PCR; TCRdb's version includes in-frame clones alone and lacks a portion of them. The sample carries more than 1.2 million clones, 98% recorded once. The sequenced sample consisted of naive CD4+ T cells sorted from blood. The subset here: CD45RA+ positively selected. The receptors were gathered from a man aged 25-40 years in good health.

The chain links TRBV11-2 to TRBJ1-4; no clear D gene. The V end lost 3 bases, the J end lost 4 bases, and 12 bases lay between the germline ends. This CDR3 has 15 amino acids. Per the germline V gene, CDR1 is SGHAT and CDR2 is FQNNGV. The CDR3 here is CASSFVGQNNEKLFF. The CDR3 nucleotides read TGTGCCAGCAGCTTCGTCGGGCAGAATAATGAAAAACTGTTTTTT.

The rearrangement uses TRBV6-6 and TRBJ2-1; 7 bases are shared with TRBD2. V shed 6 bases and J 5 bases; nucleotides not matched to a gene: 10. Germline-derived CDR1 and CDR2 are MNHNY and SVGAGI (reference sequence). The CDR3 is made up of 15 amino acids. The CDR3 DNA reads TGTGCCAGCAGCCCGTGGGGGAGGGGAGACAATGAGCAGTTCTTC. This translates into CASSPWGRGDNEQFF.

J is TRBJ2-1 and V is TRBV7-2, with unresolved D. The CDR3 extends over 13 amino acids. Germline CDR1 reads SGHTA; CDR2 reads FQGNSA. Deletions cut 5 bases from V and 6 bases from J, with 11 bases between. This chain's CDR3 is CASSQRFANEQFF. CDR3 bases: TGTGCCAGCAGCCAAAGATTTGCCAATGAGCAGTTCTTC.

V is TRBV27 and J is TRBJ1-4, with a possible D match to TRBD1 (6 bases). The CDR3 extends over 15 amino acids. The V and J ends lost 5 bases and 4 bases respectively, with 14 bases between them. The germline V gene has CDR1 MNHEY and CDR2 SMNVEV (reference sequence). The CDR3 nucleotides are TGTGCCAGCAGTCCCAGGACAGTAATTAATGAAAAACTGTTTTTT. Translation: CASSPRTVINEKLFF.

The chain joins TRBV6-1 to TRBJ2-7; 14 bases agree with TRBD2. Germline assignment: CDR1 MNHNS and CDR2 SASEGT. The CDR3 contains 14 residues. Losses at the gene ends were 7 bases for V and 6 bases for J; bases not matched to a gene: 5. In DNA form, the CDR3 reads TGTGCCAGCATTCCGGGACTAGCGGGAGTCGAGCAGTACTTC. Amino acids: CASIPGLAGVEQYF.

The genes are TRBV10-3 and TRBJ2-2; tentative D call: TRBD2 (6 bases). Germline V gives CDR1 ENHRY, CDR2 SYGVKD. V lost 11 bases and J lost 3, with 7 bases in between. The CDR3 is made up of 11 amino acids. The CDR3 is CAAGHTGELFF. The CDR3 DNA sequence: TGTGCCGCGGGGCACACCGGGGAGCTGTTTTTT.

The J gene is TRBJ2-3, the V gene TRBV7-8; TRBD2 might be the D (5 bases). Germline V lookup: CDR1 SGHVS, CDR2 FQNEAQ. The CDR3 is 14 amino acids. The V end was cut by 1 base, the J end by 4 bases, with 9 bases between. The CDR3 sequence is CASSLEAAADTQYF. The CDR3 DNA follows: TGTGCCAGCAGCTTAGAAGCAGCGGCAGATACGCAGTATTTT.

This sequence joins TRBV19 and TRBJ2-1, with 7 bases aligning to TRBD2. After removal of 5 bases from V and 7 bases from J, the junction contained 14 bases not matched to a gene. The CDR3 is 16 residues long. CDR1 LNHDA and CDR2 SQIVND come from the germline V gene (reference sequence). The CDR3 DNA is TGTGCCAGTAGTGGAGGACTAGTTGGGGGGTGGAATGAGCAGTTCTTC. Protein sequence: CASSGGLVGGWNEQFF.

The chain carries TRBV25-1 and TRBJ2-5, with D perhaps TRBD1 (6 bases). V was shortened by 3 bases and J by 3 bases, with 14 bases between the two germline ends. Per the germline V gene, CDR1 is MGHDK and CDR2 is SYGVNS. The CDR3 runs to 15 residues. CDR3 residues: CASSDLNGQKETQYF. For the CDR3, the DNA is TGTGCCAGCAGTGACCTCAACGGACAGAAAGAGACCCAGTACTTC.

J is TRBJ2-5 and V is TRBV27, with 7 bases that match TRBD1. Trimming at V came to 4 bases and at J to 5 bases, leaving 16 bases not matched to a gene. CDR3 size: 17 residues. From germline, CDR1 is MNHEY and CDR2 SMNVEV (reference sequence). The CDR3 coding sequence is TGTGCCAGCAGTTCACGAAGAACGGGACAGAGTAGGGAGACCCAGTACTTC. Amino acids: CASSSRRTGQSRETQYF.

The rearrangement joins TRBV18 to TRBJ2-7; the match to TRBD2 covers 9 bases. CDR1 is KGHSH and CDR2 is LQKENI in the germline V gene. The CDR3 is 16 amino acids. The V segment lost 2 bases and the J segment 2 bases; nucleotides outside the gene matches: 7. CDR3 in DNA: TGTGCCAGCTCACCAATCGCAGCGGGAGGAACCTACGAGCAGTACTTC. Translating it yields CASSPIAAGGTYEQYF. Based on the CDR3 plus reference TRBV18 and TRBJ2-7, the full variable domain is NAGVMQNPRHLVRRRGQEARLRCSPMKGHSHVYWYRQLPEEGLKFMVYLQKENIIDESGMPKERFSAEFPKEGPSILRIQQVVRGDSAAYFCASSPIAAGGTYEQYFGPGTRLTVT.

The CDR3 loop is CASSLPRTGGSIEYQETQYF. For the CDR3, the DNA is TGCGCCAGCAGCTTGCCTCGGACAGGGGGATCTATAGAGTACCAAGAGACCCAGTACTTC. The rearrangement joins TRBV5-1 to TRBJ2-5, with 10 bases lining up with TRBD1. Germline V CDR1 and CDR2: SGHRS, YFSETQ. The CDR3 consists of 20 residues. The V gene end was trimmed by 1 base and the J gene end by 0 bases; junction bases not matched to a gene: 15.

The CDR3 coding sequence is TGTGCCAGCAGTTCCTCCCGCGTCTACACCTTC. Translation: CASSSSRVYTF. The chain links TRBV6-6 to TRBJ1-2; D uncertain. Germline CDR1 is MNHNY and CDR2 is SVGAGI (reference sequence). CDR3 length: 11 residues. V dropped 4 bases and J dropped 10 bases, with 10 bases sitting between them.

The chain combines TRBV4-3 with TRBJ2-1, with 10 bases that match TRBD2. V gave up 4 bases and J gave up 5 bases; unmatched junction bases: 2. The germline V gene encodes CDR1 LGHNA and CDR2 YSLEER. The CDR3 sequence is 14 residues long. DNA for the CDR3: TGCGCCAGCAGCCTCGGACTAGCGGACAATGAGCAGTTCTTC. This sequence encodes CASSLGLADNEQFF.

Concerning this clone: Other DNA sequences in the same sample also yield this CDR3. The chain links TRBV5-1 to TRBJ2-5, with D hard to call. The CDR3 covers 13 residues. Trimming left V 2 bases short and J 1 base short, with 6 bases between. Germline CDR1 is SGHRS and CDR2 is YFSETQ. The CDR3 here is CASSLVSQETQYF. The CDR3 bases are TGCGCCAGCAGCTTAGTCAGCCAAGAGACCCAGTACTTC. The variable domain in full, completed from reference TRBV5-1 and TRBJ2-5, reads KAGVTQTPRYLIKTRGQQVTLSCSPISGHRSVSWYQQTPGQGLQFLFEYFSETQRNKGNFPGRFSGRQFSNSRSEMNVSTLELGDSALYLCASSLVSQETQYFGPGTRLLVL.

This clone was found once. V and J are TRBV28 and TRBJ2-1, with D possibly being TRBD2 (6 bases). Germline values: CDR1 MDHEN, CDR2 SYDVKM. The V end was cut by 5 bases, the J end by 5 bases, with 10 bases between. The CDR3 extends over 13 amino acids. CDR3 DNA sequence: TGTGCCAGCAGTGCCACGGGGGACAATGAGCAGTTCTTC. Amino acid sequence: CASSATGDNEQFF.

V usage is TRBV27 and J usage is TRBJ2-2; 12 nucleotides line up with TRBD2. CDR3 length: 17 residues. V lost 2 bases, J lost 5 bases, and 6 bases stayed unmatched. Germline CDR1 is MNHEY and CDR2 is SMNVEV (reference sequence). The CDR3 here is CASSLRLAGGRTGELFF. CDR3 nucleotide sequence: TGTGCCAGCAGTTTACGCCTAGCGGGAGGGAGGACCGGGGAGCTGTTTTTT.

V usage is TRBV18 and J usage is TRBJ1-1; D might be TRBD1 (6 bases). CDR3 length equals 15 residues. Germline values: CDR1 KGHSH, CDR2 LQKENI. V was trimmed by 3 bases and J by 6 bases, leaving 17 bases between them. The CDR3, as DNA: TGTGCCAGCTCACCTATAAGGGGGGTTTTCGCTGAAGCTTTCTTT. It encodes CASSPIRGVFAEAFF.

The J gene is TRBJ2-7, the V gene TRBV6-1, with D perhaps TRBD1 (6 bases). V was trimmed by 6 bases and J by 9 bases, leaving 18 bases between them. The CDR3 has 13 amino acids. The V gene's germline CDR1 is MNHNS and CDR2 SASEGT. The CDR3 DNA reads TGTGCCAGCAGACAGACAGGTGACTTCGGGCAGTACTTC. This encodes CASRQTGDFGQYF.

Notes on this clone: This specimen includes other DNA sequences encoding the same CDR3. This chain uses TRBV18 with TRBJ1-1; D uncertain. V was clipped by 3 bases and J by 0 bases, with 5 bases between them. Germline CDR1 is KGHSH and CDR2 is LQKENI. The CDR3 has 13 residues. This chain's CDR3 is CASSPSLNTEAFF. DNA of the CDR3: TGTGCCAGCTCACCCTCACTGAACACTGAAGCTTTCTTT. Based on the CDR3 plus reference TRBV18 and TRBJ1-1, the full variable domain is NAGVMQNPRHLVRRRGQEARLRCSPMKGHSHVYWYRQLPEEGLKFMVYLQKENIIDESGMPKERFSAEFPKEGPSILRIQQVVRGDSAAYFCASSPSLNTEAFFGQGTRLTVV.

This clone has a single count. The CDR3 loop is CATSRDHTSYEQYF. In DNA, the CDR3 is TGTGCCACCAGCAGAGATCACACCTCCTACGAGCAGTACTTC. The J gene is TRBJ2-7, the V gene TRBV15; no clear D. Germline lookup yields CDR1 LNHNV and CDR2 YYDKDF (reference sequence). Trimming took off 0 bases at V and 0 bases at J, with 6 bases between the two ends. The length of the CDR3 is 14 residues.